The entry that follows covers one TCR beta chain sequence. These data belong to a study of blood T cell repertoires in COVID-19. Assay: immunoSEQ multiplex PCR; the TCRdb copy retains only in-frame clones and omits some. The sample includes 150,000 or so clones, about 86% of them seen just once. After removal of 1 base from V and 6 bases from J, the junction contained 9 bases not matched to a gene. The CDR3 length is 17 residues. Germline-derived CDR1 and CDR2 are SGHVS and FQNEAQ. The receptor was derived from a woman aged 70-85 years with COVID-19, enrolled during active disease. The sample was peripheral blood. The chain has TRBV7-8 and TRBJ1-5; 10 positions agree with TRBD1. The CDR3 spells CASSLDQRTGGFQPQHF. For the CDR3, the DNA is TGTGCCAGCAGCTTAGATCAGAGGACAGGGGGATTTCAGCCCCAGCATTTT.